These 31 T cell receptor beta chains were all obtained from the same sample, sequenced in a study of blood T cells in healthy people across ages. Primed by a sample-barcoded 5' primer and a J-beta primer mix, a second PCR proceeded for 7 to 11 cycles. Each CDR3 protein is one row after TCRdb ran MiXCR on the 5' RACE reads. Seen here are approximately 800,000 distinct CDR3 sequences, approximately 65% observed once, and the top ten hold roughly 25%. Sample: blood. These receptors were taken from a man under 40 in good health.

The rearrangement uses TRBV3-1 and TRBJ1-5, with 7 bases fitting TRBD1. Germline V CDR1 and CDR2: LGHDT, YNNKEL (reference sequence). Trimming cost V 0 bases and J 2 bases; bases outside gene matches: 7. There are 17 residues in the CDR3. CDR3 amino acids: CASSQDWIGGGNQPQHF. CDR3 nucleotides: TGTGCCAGCAGCCAAGATTGGATAGGGGGCGGCAATCAGCCCCAGCATTTT.

This chain joins TRBV6-5 and TRBJ2-7; the D gene is possibly TRBD1 (6 bases). Trimming removed 4 bases from V and 4 bases from J, with 14 bases in between. The CDR3 has 14 residues. Per germline, CDR1 MNHEY and CDR2 SVGAGI. The CDR3 protein is CASSSGQMGYEQYF. The CDR3 DNA follows: TGTGCCAGCAGTTCCGGACAGATGGGGTACGAGCAGTACTTC.

The chain employs TRBV12-3 or TRBV12-4 and TRBJ2-1, with D possibly TRBD2 on 7 matching bases. CDR3 length: 16 residues. Trimming left V 6 bases short and J 6 bases short, with 21 bases between. CDR3 bases: TGTGCCAGCAGACCTCGGGGGGCATTTGAGAGCAATGAGCAGTTCTTC. The encoded protein is CASRPRGAFESNEQFF.

The chain employs TRBV29-1 and TRBJ1-6; no clear D. Trimming shortened V by 0 bases and J by 12 bases, and 12 bases separated the two germline ends. The CDR3 covers 13 residues. Germline V gives CDR1 SQVTM, CDR2 ANQGSEA. As DNA, the CDR3 is TGCAGCGTTGAAGAGATGCGAAAGGAACCCCTCCACTTT. Encoded protein: CSVEEMRKEPLHF.

This chain connects TRBV6-5 to TRBJ1-2, with D uncertain. The germline V gene encodes CDR1 MNHEY and CDR2 SVGAGI. The V end lost 2 bases, the J end lost 10 bases, and 11 bases lay between the germline ends. The CDR3 extends over 12 amino acids. As DNA, the CDR3 is TGTGCCAGCAGTTACAACTGGCGAGACTACACCTTC. Its protein is CASSYNWRDYTF.

The rearrangement uses TRBV15 and TRBJ2-6, with D perhaps matching TRBD1 or TRBD2 (5 bases each). Trimming removed 8 bases at V and 0 bases at J, with 17 bases between. The length of the CDR3 is 17 residues. From germline, CDR1 is LNHNV and CDR2 YYDKDF (reference sequence). CDR3 nucleotides: TGTGCCACCGTTTCGGTGGGGGAAAGCTCTGGGGCCAACGTCCTGACTTTC. This translates into CATVSVGESSGANVLTF.

The chain carries TRBV7-9 and TRBJ2-5; D may be TRBD2 (5 bases). Germline lookup yields CDR1 SEHNR and CDR2 FQNEAQ (reference sequence). This CDR3 has 15 amino acids. V lost 1 base to trimming and J lost 4 bases, with 13 bases between them. The CDR3 loop is CASSLEAALRETQYF. CDR3 DNA: TGTGCCAGCAGCTTAGAAGCGGCGTTAAGAGAGACCCAGTACTTC.

This chain links TRBV14 with TRBJ1-2, with D possibly matching TRBD1 (5 bases). V was clipped by 0 bases and J by 6 bases, with 17 bases between them. The germline V gene has CDR1 SGHDN and CDR2 FVKESK. The CDR3 loop spans 16 amino acids. The CDR3 protein is CASSQDFGGSGNGYTF. The CDR3 region has the DNA TGTGCCAGCAGCCAAGACTTCGGGGGATCTGGTAATGGCTACACCTTC.

The chain combines TRBV5-6 with TRBJ2-5, with a possible D match to TRBD2 (5 bases). The J call may be in error: the DNA end matches TRBJ2-7 better. Germline assignment: CDR1 SGHDT and CDR2 YYEEEE. This CDR3 spans 16 amino acids. This CDR3 is CASSPPNGIPSYEQYF. CDR3 bases: TGTGCCAGCAGCCCGCCGAACGGGATTCCTTCCTACGAGCAGTACTTC.

This clonotype has just one count. The rearrangement links TRBV15 to TRBJ2-1; D gene unclear. The germline V gene has CDR1 LNHNV and CDR2 YYDKDF (reference sequence). The germline V and J ends were trimmed by 0 bases and 0 bases, with 6 bases remaining between them. The CDR3 consists of 15 residues. The CDR3 sequence: CATSRETDSYNEQFF. CDR3 coding DNA: TGTGCCACCAGCAGAGAGACGGACTCCTACAATGAGCAGTTCTTC.

V gene TRBV5-1 combines with J gene TRBJ2-1; 11 nucleotides agree with TRBD1. The germline gives CDR1 SGHRS, CDR2 YFSETQ. The CDR3 covers 15 residues. V lost 0 bases to trimming and J lost 6 bases; unmatched junction nucleotides: 2. CDR3 sequence: CASSLVGTGGNEQFF. CDR3 coding DNA: TGCGCCAGCAGCTTGGTCGGGACAGGGGGCAATGAGCAGTTCTTC.

As to this clonotype: Germline and junction disagree at one end, which may indicate a read error. V is TRBV4-3 and J is TRBJ2-3, with D unresolved. Germline loops: CDR1 LGHNA, CDR2 YSLEER. The CDR3 has 17 amino acids. In DNA, the CDR3 is TGCGCCAGCAGCAAAGAGGCAGCCAGTGCCGACACAGATACGCAGTATTTT. Protein product: CASSKEAASADTDTQYF.

V gene TRBV6-6 combines with J gene TRBJ1-1; 9 positions match TRBD1. The CDR3 has 14 amino acids. V lost 8 bases and J lost 1; bases outside the gene matches: 5. Germline V lookup: CDR1 MNHNY, CDR2 SVGAGI (reference sequence). The CDR3 protein is CASWTGVTNTEAFF. DNA of the CDR3: TGTGCCAGCTGGACAGGGGTTACGAACACTGAAGCTTTCTTT.

V and J are TRBV21-1 and TRBJ2-1; no check of the table's D call, TRBD1, against the DNA was made. TRBV21-1 is labeled a pseudogene. The CDR3 contains 16 residues. Written as DNA, the CDR3 is TGTGCCAGCAACAAGCCCACGGACACCAAGTACAATGAGCAGTTCTTC. It yields the protein CASNKPTDTKYNEQFF.

This sequence joins TRBV5-1 and TRBJ1-1; perhaps TRBD1 as D (6 bases). Trimming pared 5 bases from V and 3 bases from J, leaving 23 bases between. Germline V gene sequence: CDR1 SGHRS, CDR2 YFSETQ. The CDR3 loop spans 17 amino acids. This CDR3 is CASRGGGAFGTDTEAFF. DNA of the CDR3: TGCGCCAGCAGGGGCGGGGGGGCCTTCGGGACCGACACTGAAGCTTTCTTT.

This CDR3 is CASSARGGSSPLHF. CDR3 sequence (DNA): TGTGCCAGCAGCGCCCGGGGGGGCTCTTCACCCCTCCACTTT. This chain uses TRBV9 with TRBJ1-6; TRBD1 might be the D (6 bases). Trimming cost V 3 bases and J 9 bases, with 13 bases left between them. From germline, CDR1 is SGDLS and CDR2 YYNGEE. The CDR3 sequence is 14 residues long.

The genes are TRBV3-1 and TRBJ1-1, with unresolved D. The CDR3 runs 14 residues. The V end lost 2 bases, the J end lost 4 bases, and 11 bases lay between the germline ends. Germline lookup yields CDR1 LGHDT and CDR2 YNNKEL (reference sequence). As DNA, the CDR3 is TGTGCCAGCAGCCAATTAGACGGTGGCACTGAAGCTTTCTTT. This gives the protein CASSQLDGGTEAFF. Using reference TRBV3-1 and TRBJ1-1 for the parts outside the CDR3, the full variable domain is DTAVSQTPKYLVTQMGNDKSIKCEQNLGHDTMYWYKQDSKKFLKIMFSYNNKELIINETVPNRFSPKSPDKAHLNLHINSLELGDSAVYFCASSQLDGGTEAFFGQGTRLTVV.

This chain links TRBV2 with TRBJ2-1; 11 nucleotides align to TRBD2. V shed 7 bases, J shed 4 bases, and the junction held 6 bases outside the gene matches. Germline V gene sequence: CDR1 SNHLY, CDR2 FYNNEI. The CDR3 has 15 residues. The CDR3 reads CASTLTSGEYNEQFF. The CDR3 bases are TGTGCCAGCACCTTGACTAGCGGGGAATACAATGAGCAGTTCTTC.

The chain combines TRBV12-3 or TRBV12-4 with TRBJ1-5; 9 nucleotides line up with TRBD1. J lost 1 base, V lost 6 bases, and 7 bases had no gene match. The CDR3 totals 16 residues. CDR3 coding DNA: TGTGCCAGCAGACCAACAGGGGGCAGAAGCAATCAGCCCCAGCATTTT. It translates to CASRPTGGRSNQPQHF.

This clonotype was counted between two and nine times. This chain connects TRBV5-4 to TRBJ2-7; D is tentatively TRBD1 or TRBD2 (5 bases each). The germline V gene has CDR1 SGHNT and CDR2 YYREEE (reference sequence). V lost 5 bases and J lost 3, with 21 bases in between. The CDR3 has 16 residues. In DNA, the CDR3 is TGTGCCAGCAGGGACTTCCAGACAGCACCACTCTACGAGCAGTACTTC. This encodes CASRDFQTAPLYEQYF.

The chain couples TRBV4-2 to TRBJ1-2; no definite D call. Trimming shortened V by 0 bases and J by 0 bases, and 17 bases separated the two germline ends. Germline V lookup: CDR1 LGHNA, CDR2 YNFKEQ. This CDR3 is 18 amino acids long. The CDR3 DNA follows: TGTGCCAGCAGCCAAGATAGAGGAGGGAATGCATCTAACTATGGCTACACCTTC. Residues: CASSQDRGGNASNYGYTF.

This rearrangement joins TRBV12-3 or TRBV12-4 to TRBJ2-1, with D uncertain. V gave up 4 bases and J gave up 9 bases, with 4 bases separating them. The CDR3 extends over 10 amino acids. Here the CDR3 reads CASSCFEQFF. The CDR3 DNA reads TGTGCCAGCAGTTGTTTTGAGCAGTTCTTC.

The CDR3 bases are TGTGCCAGCAGTTATCTCCGGGGCAGGTACAATGAGCAGTTCTTC. Its protein product is CASSYLRGRYNEQFF. The V call is TRBV28, the J call TRBJ2-1; D may match TRBD1 or TRBD2 (5 bases each). Germline CDR1 MDHEN, CDR2 SYDVKM. The CDR3 extends over 15 amino acids. Trimming took off 4 bases at V and 4 bases at J, with 14 bases between the two ends.

J is TRBJ2-3 and V is TRBV6-6; D gene unclear. The length of the CDR3 is 15 residues. Trimming cost V 6 bases and J 5 bases, with 18 bases left between them. The germline CDR1 and CDR2 sequences are MNHNY and SVGAGI (reference sequence). In DNA, the CDR3 is TGTGCCAGCAGACGACCGGGCCCTGCAGTAGATACGCAGTATTTT. As protein: CASRRPGPAVDTQYF.

The chain combines TRBV7-9 with TRBJ1-6, with D perhaps TRBD1 (5 bases). The CDR3 length is 18 residues. Trimming stripped 5 bases from V and 0 bases from J, with 17 bases between. Per the germline V gene, CDR1 is SEHNR and CDR2 is FQNEAQ (reference sequence). CDR3 DNA: TGTGCCAGCAGCCCAGACCGGGACCCAGGCTCCTATAATTCACCCCTCCACTTT. Amino acid sequence: CASSPDRDPGSYNSPLHF.

On this clonotype itself: One end of the junction is discordant with germline, which a read error may explain. The chain joins TRBV29-1 to TRBJ2-6; 7 positions match TRBD1. Germline V gene sequence: CDR1 SQVTM, CDR2 ANQGSEA. The CDR3 consists of 17 residues. CDR3 DNA sequence: TGCAGCGTTGAAGATGCGAAAACAGGGGTTGGGGCCGACGTCCTGACTTTC. It is translated as CSVEDAKTGVGADVLTF.

J is TRBJ2-2 and V is TRBV9; 8 bases are shared with TRBD1. V trimming: 3 bases; J trimming: 2 bases; junction bases outside the gene matches: 6. Germline-derived CDR1 and CDR2 are SGDLS and YYNGEE. This CDR3 comprises 16 residues. This CDR3 reads CASSEDGTGNTGELFF. CDR3 nucleotide sequence: TGTGCCAGCAGCGAAGACGGGACAGGTAACACCGGGGAGCTGTTTTTT.

V usage is TRBV6-5 and J usage is TRBJ2-1, with D hard to call. Germline values: CDR1 MNHEY, CDR2 SVGAGI. The CDR3 is made up of 10 amino acids. Deletions cut 8 bases from V and 7 bases from J, with 6 bases between. As DNA, the CDR3 is TGTGCCAGCCAAGGGAATGAGCAGTTCTTC. Translating gives CASQGNEQFF.

The rearrangement links TRBV15 to TRBJ2-1; D not resolved. The V and J ends lost 5 bases and 7 bases respectively, with 6 bases between them. The germline V gene encodes CDR1 LNHNV and CDR2 YYDKDF (reference sequence). CDR3 length: 11 amino acids. In DNA form, the CDR3 reads TGTGCCACCAGCCCTCGTAATGAGCAGTTCTTC. Its translation is CATSPRNEQFF.

The chain combines TRBV27 with TRBJ1-2; perhaps TRBD1 as D (6 bases). This CDR3 has 14 residues. V was shortened by 5 bases and J by 3 bases, with 13 bases between the two germline ends. Germline CDR1 MNHEY, CDR2 SMNVEV (reference sequence). CDR3 bases: TGTGCCAGCAGTGCGTGGCAGGGGCACTATGGCTACACCTTC. Translation: CASSAWQGHYGYTF.

J is TRBJ2-5 and V is TRBV10-3; 7 bases are a match to TRBD1. The J call could be wrong; TRBJ2-7 is a better fit for the DNA end. Germline values: CDR1 ENHRY, CDR2 SYGVKD. The CDR3 extends over 15 amino acids. For the CDR3, the DNA is TGTGCCATCAGTGAGGGTAACAGGGGTAGCTACGAGCAGTACTTC. As protein: CAISEGNRGSYEQYF.